A selection of T cell receptor beta chains follows, all from one sample in a study of cytomegalovirus exposure and HLA in healthy donors. Profiling relied on immunoSEQ multiplex PCR, and the TCRdb table lists in-frame clones only, not all of them. There are 90,000 or so clones in the sample; approximately 71% occur only once, and roughly 16% lies in the top ten. Sequencing input: PBMCs. The receptors shown here come from a young woman in good health and CMV-seropositive. Each CDR3 is given with its conserved first and last residue. D genes are given only for firm matches. Part of the rows lack a size; the others show once, few, many or a class for expanded clones.

cdr3_aa: CASSLGWFGGYTF
cdr3_nt: TGTGCCAGCAGCTTAGGTTGGTTCGGTGGCTACACCTTC
d_call: -
v_call: TRBV7-8
clone_size: few
j_call: TRBJ1-2

cdr3_aa: CASSLETGDEQYF
cdr3_nt: TGCGCCAGCAGCTTGGAGACAGGGGACGAGCAGTACTTC
d_call: TRBD1
v_call: TRBV5-1
clone_size: -
j_call: TRBJ2-7

cdr3_aa: CSVEKGQGTEAFF
cdr3_nt: TGCAGCGTTGAAAAAGGCCAGGGCACTGAAGCTTTCTTT
d_call: -
v_call: TRBV29-1
clone_size: -
j_call: TRBJ1-1

cdr3_aa: CASTQTGASLTEAFF
cdr3_nt: TGTGCCAGCACTCAAACAGGAGCTTCTCTTACTGAAGCTTTCTTT
d_call: -
v_call: TRBV18
clone_size: -
j_call: TRBJ1-1

cdr3_aa: CASSPSGQSTREQYF
cdr3_nt: TGTGCCAGCTCACCGTCGGGACAAAGTACGAGGGAGCAGTACTTC
d_call: -
v_call: TRBV18
clone_size: -
j_call: TRBJ2-7

cdr3_aa: CASSQTSGTTGELFF
cdr3_nt: TGCGCCAGCAGTCAAACTAGCGGGACCACCGGGGAGCTGTTTTTT
d_call: TRBD2
v_call: TRBV23-1
clone_size: -
j_call: TRBJ2-2

cdr3_aa: CASSSPGQGSYEQYF
cdr3_nt: TGTGCCAGTTCCTCACCGGGACAGGGGTCCTACGAGCAGTACTTC
d_call: TRBD1
v_call: TRBV19
clone_size: -
j_call: TRBJ2-7

cdr3_aa: CASSYPTSGTGQAFF
cdr3_nt: TGTGCCAGCAGTTACCCCACTTCGGGTACGGGTCAAGCTTTCTTT
d_call: -
v_call: TRBV6-6
clone_size: few
j_call: TRBJ1-1

cdr3_aa: CASSESRGQAGELFF
cdr3_nt: TGTGCCAGCAGTGAATCTAGGGGGCAAGCCGGGGAGCTGTTTTTT
d_call: TRBD1
v_call: TRBV25-1
clone_size: -
j_call: TRBJ2-2

cdr3_aa: CASSLVSGTAFNEKLFF
cdr3_nt: TGTGCCAGCAGCTTGGTTTCCGGGACAGCTTTTAATGAAAAACTGTTTTTT
d_call: TRBD1
v_call: TRBV5-6
clone_size: -
j_call: TRBJ1-4

cdr3_aa: CASGLAGPAEKLFF
cdr3_nt: TGTGCTAGTGGTTTGGCAGGGCCCGCTGAAAAACTGTTTTTT
d_call: -
v_call: TRBV12-5
clone_size: -
j_call: TRBJ1-4

cdr3_aa: CATFESSGANVLTF
cdr3_nt: TGTGCCACCTTTGAGAGCTCCGGGGCCAACGTCCTGACTTTC
d_call: -
v_call: TRBV15
clone_size: few
j_call: TRBJ2-6

cdr3_aa: CAISGGRPYEQYF
cdr3_nt: TGTGCCATCAGTGGCGGCCGCCCCTACGAGCAGTACTTC
d_call: -
v_call: TRBV10-3
clone_size: -
j_call: TRBJ2-7

cdr3_aa: CASSLVRTGGTEAFF
cdr3_nt: TGTGCCAGCAGCTTGGTTCGGACAGGAGGCACTGAAGCTTTCTTT
d_call: TRBD1
v_call: TRBV5-4
clone_size: few
j_call: TRBJ1-1

cdr3_aa: CASSPGIINEQFF
cdr3_nt: TGTGCCAGCTCACCAGGCATTATCAATGAGCAGTTCTTC
d_call: -
v_call: TRBV18
clone_size: -
j_call: TRBJ2-1

cdr3_aa: CASSYGTANQPQHF
cdr3_nt: TGTGCCAGCAGCTACGGGACAGCTAATCAGCCCCAGCATTTT
d_call: TRBD1
v_call: TRBV28
clone_size: -
j_call: TRBJ1-5

cdr3_aa: CASSLGTVEAFF
cdr3_nt: TGTGCCAGCAGCTTGGGGACAGTTGAAGCTTTCTTT
d_call: TRBD1
v_call: TRBV7-9
clone_size: -
j_call: TRBJ1-1

cdr3_aa: CASSVHGLAGATGELFF
cdr3_nt: TGTGCCAGCAGCGTACACGGGCTAGCGGGAGCCACCGGGGAGCTGTTTTTT
d_call: TRBD2
v_call: TRBV9
clone_size: -
j_call: TRBJ2-2

cdr3_aa: CASSWRIYNEQFF
cdr3_nt: TGTGCCAGCAGCTGGCGGATTTACAATGAGCAGTTCTTC
d_call: -
v_call: TRBV7-2
clone_size: -
j_call: TRBJ2-1

cdr3_aa: CASSARMNTEAFF
cdr3_nt: TGTGCCAGCAGTGCCAGGATGAACACTGAAGCTTTCTTT
d_call: -
v_call: TRBV6-1
clone_size: -
j_call: TRBJ1-1

cdr3_aa: CASSLALGTDTEAFF
cdr3_nt: TGTGCCAGCAGCTTAGCGCTCGGAACAGACACTGAAGCTTTCTTT
d_call: -
v_call: TRBV7-9
clone_size: once
j_call: TRBJ1-1

cdr3_aa: CASSFRAGEGNEKLFF
cdr3_nt: TGTGCCAGCAGCTTCAGGGCGGGAGAGGGTAATGAAAAACTGTTTTTT
d_call: -
v_call: TRBV5-5
clone_size: -
j_call: TRBJ1-4

cdr3_aa: CATHETGVSNQPQHF
cdr3_nt: TGTGCCACCCACGAGACAGGGGTTAGCAATCAGCCCCAGCATTTT
d_call: TRBD1
v_call: TRBV28
clone_size: -
j_call: TRBJ1-5

cdr3_aa: CASSDRLALDTGELFF
cdr3_nt: TGTGCCAGCAGCGACCGCCTAGCGCTAGACACCGGGGAGCTGTTTTTT
d_call: -
v_call: TRBV5-6
clone_size: -
j_call: TRBJ2-2

cdr3_aa: CASSIGGLNYEQYF
cdr3_nt: TGTGCCAGCAGCATCGGGGGACTTAACTACGAGCAGTACTTC
d_call: -
v_call: TRBV7-6
clone_size: -
j_call: TRBJ2-7

cdr3_aa: CATWRTAGGTEAFF
cdr3_nt: TGTGCCACTTGGAGGACAGCCGGCGGCACTGAAGCTTTCTTT
d_call: -
v_call: TRBV6-5
clone_size: -
j_call: TRBJ1-1

cdr3_aa: CASSPRGGNTGELFF
cdr3_nt: TGTGCCAGCTCACCACGGGGAGGAAACACCGGGGAGCTGTTTTTT
d_call: -
v_call: TRBV18
clone_size: -
j_call: TRBJ2-2

cdr3_aa: CASSQDGIAAQRNEKLFF
cdr3_nt: TGTGCCAGCAGCCAAGACGGCATCGCTGCGCAGCGTAATGAAAAACTGTTTTTT
d_call: -
v_call: TRBV4-2
clone_size: once
j_call: TRBJ1-4

cdr3_aa: CASSPEGIRYGRAWYEQYF
cdr3_nt: TGCGCCAGCAGTCCGGAAGGTATTCGGTACGGGAGGGCCTGGTACGAGCAGTACTTC
d_call: TRBD2
v_call: TRBV23-1
clone_size: once
j_call: TRBJ2-7

cdr3_aa: CASSPRTSASSYNEQFF
cdr3_nt: TGTGCCAGCAGCCCTAGGACTAGCGCGAGCTCCTACAATGAGCAGTTCTTC
d_call: TRBD2
v_call: TRBV2
clone_size: -
j_call: TRBJ2-1

cdr3_aa: CAYDSGGETQYF
cdr3_nt: TGTGCCTACGACTCGGGCGGGGAGACCCAGTACTTC
d_call: -
v_call: TRBV7-9
clone_size: few
j_call: TRBJ2-5

cdr3_aa: CASSYRDTSSYEQYF
cdr3_nt: TGTGCCAGCAGTTACCGGGACACGAGCTCCTACGAGCAGTACTTC
d_call: -
v_call: TRBV6-5
clone_size: once
j_call: TRBJ2-7

cdr3_aa: CASSLARGEGQYF
cdr3_nt: TGTGCCAGCAGCTTAGCCAGGGGCGAGGGGCAGTACTTC
d_call: -
v_call: TRBV7-9
clone_size: -
j_call: TRBJ2-7

cdr3_aa: CASSPGSRETTGELFF
cdr3_nt: TGTGCCAGCAGTCCGGGATCAAGGGAGACCACCGGGGAGCTGTTTTTT
d_call: -
v_call: TRBV25-1
clone_size: few
j_call: TRBJ2-2

cdr3_aa: CASSPGRGYEQYF
cdr3_nt: TGCGCCAGCAGCCCAGGCCGGGGCTACGAGCAGTACTTC
d_call: -
v_call: TRBV5-1
clone_size: -
j_call: TRBJ2-7

cdr3_aa: CASSYPGADQPQHF
cdr3_nt: TGTGCCAGCAGTTACCCAGGGGCTGATCAGCCCCAGCATTTT
d_call: -
v_call: TRBV6-6
clone_size: once
j_call: TRBJ1-5

cdr3_aa: CASSLGGQGAGEQYF
cdr3_nt: TGCGCCAGCAGCTTGGGTGGACAGGGGGCTGGAGAGCAGTACTTC
d_call: TRBD1
v_call: TRBV5-1
clone_size: -
j_call: TRBJ2-7

cdr3_aa: CASSLRGNQPQHF
cdr3_nt: TGTGCCAGCAGCCTCAGGGGAAATCAGCCCCAGCATTTT
d_call: -
v_call: TRBV7-2
clone_size: -
j_call: TRBJ1-5

cdr3_aa: CASMSGTSGYEQYF
cdr3_nt: TGTGCCAGTATGAGTGGGACTAGCGGTTACGAGCAGTACTTC
d_call: TRBD2
v_call: TRBV19
clone_size: -
j_call: TRBJ2-7

cdr3_aa: CASSFGVGQRNTEAFF
cdr3_nt: TGTGCCAGCAGCTTTGGTGTGGGACAAAGGAACACTGAAGCTTTCTTT
d_call: -
v_call: TRBV5-5
clone_size: -
j_call: TRBJ1-1

cdr3_aa: CATRDINYGYTF
cdr3_nt: TGTGCCACCCGGGACATCAACTATGGCTACACCTTC
d_call: -
v_call: TRBV25-1
clone_size: -
j_call: TRBJ1-2

cdr3_aa: CASSLTGGNGNEQYF
cdr3_nt: TGTGCCAGCAGCCTGACAGGGGGTAATGGAAACGAGCAGTACTTC
d_call: TRBD1
v_call: TRBV7-2
clone_size: -
j_call: TRBJ2-7

cdr3_aa: CASSPSRQGPSGANVLTF
cdr3_nt: TGTGCCAGCAGCCCGTCGAGACAGGGACCCTCTGGGGCCAACGTCCTGACTTTC
d_call: TRBD1
v_call: TRBV7-3
clone_size: -
j_call: TRBJ2-6

cdr3_aa: CSVRRDVGDTQYF
cdr3_nt: TGCAGCGTGAGGCGGGACGTCGGAGATACGCAGTATTTT
d_call: -
v_call: TRBV29-1
clone_size: -
j_call: TRBJ2-3

cdr3_aa: CASSPTGLAGHYEQYF
cdr3_nt: TGTGCCAGCAGTCCCACCGGACTAGCGGGCCACTACGAGCAGTACTTC
d_call: TRBD2
v_call: TRBV28
clone_size: -
j_call: TRBJ2-7

cdr3_aa: CASSSGLQGYEQYF
cdr3_nt: TGTGCCAGCAGCTCGGGACTCCAGGGCTACGAGCAGTACTTC
d_call: -
v_call: TRBV9
clone_size: -
j_call: TRBJ2-7